This T cell receptor beta chain was captured by sequencing in a study of human T cells and chemical hapten exposure. This clonotype was detected ten times or more. Its antigen is unknown. The time point was: patch test 1, 2 weeks after DPC sensitization. As for treatment: therapeutic diphenylcyclopropenone sensitization with weekly scalp DPC. V gave up 6 bases and J gave up 3 bases, with 13 bases separating them. Germline V gene data show CDR1 as DFQATT and CDR2 as SNEGSKA (reference sequence). The CDR3 covers 13 residues. General study results and limits: PT1 expanded TCR counts and patch test score correlated positively.

Unique molecular identifiers were affixed to discrete cDNA molecules within the library. One entry per CDR3 protein, called by TCRdb with MiXCR from the RACE reads. This table has 65,000 to 85,000 distinct CDR3 sequences, approximately 12% appearing once. The sequencing used whole blood, collected in connection with sensitization to the hapten diphenylcyclopropenone (DPC). The receptor was isolated from a woman aged 60 to 75 with alopecia areata. Some clones in this sample may be carry-over from other donors' samples. The chain carries TRBV20-1 and TRBJ2-3; D unresolved. CDR3 protein: CSAHGIRTDTQYF. In nucleotides, the CDR3 is TGCAGTGCCCATGGGATTCGGACAGATACGCAGTATTTT.